Sequencing of this T cell receptor (beta chain) was carried out in a study of identical twins. Findings and limits, study-wide: Alpha sequences out of frame and shared by twins had excess low generation probability.

Germline V gene lookup returns CDR1 MDHEN and CDR2 SYDVKM. The junction had 17 bases not matched to a gene; V was cut back by 3 bases and J by 1 base. There are 20 residues in the CDR3. On this clonotype: What it recognizes is unknown.

TCRdb re-called the 5' RACE reads with MiXCR, one entry per CDR3 protein. The repertoire consists of some 600,000 distinct CDR3 sequences, with just over 7% occurring once and the leading ten covering about 1.5%. These records were also assigned to another study, of yellow fever vaccine responses in identical twins.

The chain couples TRBV28 to TRBJ2-1; TRBD2 agrees at 8 bases. Material: PBMCs. This sequence originates from a woman under 30 in good health. CDR3 loop: CASSFPLTGGGTSSYNEQFF. DNA for the CDR3: TGTGCCAGCAGTTTCCCCCTGACTGGCGGGGGGACGTCTTCCTACAATGAGCAGTTCTTC.